This T cell receptor (beta chain) derives from a study of neoadjuvant anti-PD-1 for oral cavity cancer. Most PBMC samples had around 0.5 ug input DNA in six replicates. Profiled with immunoSEQ multiplex PCR; TCRdb holds only in-frame clones, not every one. This table holds roughly 13,000 clones, 71% found once. The V end was cut by 5 bases, the J end by 3 bases, with 17 bases between. The CDR3 has 15 residues. CDR1 MNHEY and CDR2 SMNVEV come from the germline V gene (reference sequence). The V and J genes are TRBV27 and TRBJ2-7; the D is unclear. The receptor comes from a person aged 40 to 85 with oral cavity squamous cell carcinoma. This specimen consisted of PBMCs, obtained before nivolumab (anti-PD-1) treatment. CDR3 bases: TGTGCCAGCAGTCCCCTATACAACGGCGGCTACGAGCAGTACTTC. Translating it yields CASSPLYNGGYEQYF.